A single sample is the source of the 4 T cell receptor beta chains below, sequenced in a study of blood T cell repertoires in COVID-19. Using immunoSEQ multiplex PCR, the repertoire was profiled, and TCRdb retains in-frame clones only, with some absent. Seen here are about 330,000 clones, 88% observed once, and the top ten hold around 5%. Sequencing was done on a sample of PBMCs or T cells enriched from blood (not recorded which). All receptors derive from a man younger than 40 who had recovered from COVID-19.

The chain carries TRBV7-2 and TRBJ2-1; 8 bases are a match to TRBD1. V shed 5 bases, J shed 7 bases, and the junction held 4 bases outside the gene matches. The CDR3 runs 13 residues. Per germline, CDR1 SGHTA and CDR2 FQGNSA. The CDR3 DNA is TGTGCCAGCAGCCGGACAGGGTTTAATGAGCAGTTCTTC. Translated: CASSRTGFNEQFF.

The genes are TRBV19 and TRBJ1-5; 10 bases map to TRBD1. Germline V gives CDR1 LNHDA, CDR2 SQIVND (reference sequence). V shed 6 bases, J shed 6 bases, and the junction held 8 bases outside the gene matches. The CDR3 spans 15 residues. This chain's CDR3 is CASRRTGGSGQPQHF. CDR3 DNA sequence: TGTGCCAGTAGGAGGACAGGGGGTTCGGGTCAGCCCCAGCATTTT.

This chain links TRBV5-1 with TRBJ2-7; 9 nucleotides agree with TRBD1. This CDR3 spans 17 amino acids. CDR1 is SGHRS, CDR2 YFSETQ, per germline. Trimming cost V 1 base and J 6 bases; bases outside gene matches: 14. The CDR3 reads CASSLTGTGPPHLEQYF. For the CDR3, the DNA is TGCGCCAGCAGCTTGACCGGGACAGGGCCCCCCCACCTCGAGCAGTACTTC. Full variable domain (remainder filled in from reference TRBV5-1 and TRBJ2-7): KAGVTQTPRYLIKTRGQQVTLSCSPISGHRSVSWYQQTPGQGLQFLFEYFSETQRNKGNFPGRFSGRQFSNSRSEMNVSTLELGDSALYLCASSLTGTGPPHLEQYFGPGTRLTVT.

The chain carries TRBV5-4 and TRBJ1-6; 12 bases align to TRBD1. The germline V gene encodes CDR1 SGHNT and CDR2 YYREEE (reference sequence). V shed 3 bases, J shed 10 bases, and the junction held 5 bases outside the gene matches. CDR3 length: 15 amino acids. CDR3 in DNA: TGTGCCAGCAGCTACGGGACAGGGGGCAGGTCACCCCTCCACTTT. Translation: CASSYGTGGRSPLHF. The full variable domain, rest sourced from reference TRBV5-4 and TRBJ1-6, is ETGVTQSPTHLIKTRGQQVTLRCSSQSGHNTVSWYQQALGQGPQFIFQYYREEENGRGNFPPRFSGLQFPNYSSELNVNALELDDSALYLCASSYGTGGRSPLHFGNGTRLTVT.